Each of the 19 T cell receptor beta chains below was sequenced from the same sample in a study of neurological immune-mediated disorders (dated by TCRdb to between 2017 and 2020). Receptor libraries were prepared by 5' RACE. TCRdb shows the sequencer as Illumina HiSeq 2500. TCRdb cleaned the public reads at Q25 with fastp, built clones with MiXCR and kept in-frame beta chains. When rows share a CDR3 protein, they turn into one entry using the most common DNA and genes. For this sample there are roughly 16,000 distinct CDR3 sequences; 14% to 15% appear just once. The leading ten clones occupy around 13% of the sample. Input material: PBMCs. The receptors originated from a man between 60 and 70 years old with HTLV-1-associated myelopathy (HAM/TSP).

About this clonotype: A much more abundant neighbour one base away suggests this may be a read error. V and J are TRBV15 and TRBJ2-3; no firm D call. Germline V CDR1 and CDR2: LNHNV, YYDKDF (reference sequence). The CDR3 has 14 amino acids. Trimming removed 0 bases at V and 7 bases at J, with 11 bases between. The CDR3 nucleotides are TGTGCCACCAGCAGAGAGGGGTCAAGCCATACGCAGTATTTT. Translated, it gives CATSREGSSHTQYF.

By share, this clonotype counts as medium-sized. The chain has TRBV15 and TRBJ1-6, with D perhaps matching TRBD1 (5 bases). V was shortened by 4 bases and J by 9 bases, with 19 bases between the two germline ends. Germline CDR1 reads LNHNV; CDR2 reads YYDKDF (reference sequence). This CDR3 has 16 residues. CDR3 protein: CATSTQERGRFSPLHF. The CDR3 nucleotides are TGTGCCACCAGCACACAAGAGAGGGGTCGATTTTCACCCCTCCACTTT.

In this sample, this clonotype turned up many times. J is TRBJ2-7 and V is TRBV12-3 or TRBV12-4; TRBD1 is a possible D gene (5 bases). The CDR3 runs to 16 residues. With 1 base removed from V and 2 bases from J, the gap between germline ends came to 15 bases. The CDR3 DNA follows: TGTGCCAGCAGTTTAGATAGGGGCAGGAAAGCCTACGAGCAGTACTTC. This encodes CASSLDRGRKAYEQYF.

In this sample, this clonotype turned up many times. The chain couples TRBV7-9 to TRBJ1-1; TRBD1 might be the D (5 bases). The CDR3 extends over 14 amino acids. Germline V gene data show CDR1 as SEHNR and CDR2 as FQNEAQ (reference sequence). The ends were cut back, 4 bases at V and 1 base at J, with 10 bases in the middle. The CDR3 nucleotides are TGTGCCAGCAGCTCAGGGAGGGCGAACACTGAAGCTTTCTTT. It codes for CASSSGRANTEAFF.

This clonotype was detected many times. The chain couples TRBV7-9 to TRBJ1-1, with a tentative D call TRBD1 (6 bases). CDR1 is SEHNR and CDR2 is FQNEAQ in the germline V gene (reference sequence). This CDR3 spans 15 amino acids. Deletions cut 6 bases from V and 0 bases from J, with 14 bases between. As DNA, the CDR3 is TGTGCCAGCAGAACCATGGACAGAGTGAACACTGAAGCTTTCTTT. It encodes CASRTMDRVNTEAFF. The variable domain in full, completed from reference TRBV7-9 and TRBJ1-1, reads DTGVSQNPRHKITKRGQNVTFRCDPISEHNRLYWYRQTLGQGPEFLTYFQNEAQLEKSRLLSDRFSAERPKGSFSTLEIQRTEQGDSAMYLCASRTMDRVNTEAFFGQGTRLTVV.

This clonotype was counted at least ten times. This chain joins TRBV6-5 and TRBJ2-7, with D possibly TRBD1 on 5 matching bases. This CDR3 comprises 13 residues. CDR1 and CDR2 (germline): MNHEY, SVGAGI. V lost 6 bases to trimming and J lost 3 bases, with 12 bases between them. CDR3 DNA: TGTGCCAGCAGACCACAGGCCAACTACGAGCAGTACTTC. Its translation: CASRPQANYEQYF.

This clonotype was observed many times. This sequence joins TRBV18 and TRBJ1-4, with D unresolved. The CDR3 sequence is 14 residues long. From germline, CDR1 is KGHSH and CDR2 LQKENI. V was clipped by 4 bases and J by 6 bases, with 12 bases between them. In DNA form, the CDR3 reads TGTGCCAGCTCACACGCCCGGACGGATGAAAAACTGTTTTTT. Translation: CASSHARTDEKLFF.

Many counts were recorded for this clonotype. The CDR3 bases are TGCGCCAGCAGCTTGGCCGGGAGGCAGCCCCAGCATTTT. Its protein product is CASSLAGRQPQHF. The chain joins TRBV5-1 to TRBJ1-5; the D is unclear. Trimming took 0 bases from V and 7 from J, leaving 8 bases between them. This CDR3 has 13 residues. CDR1 SGHRS and CDR2 YFSETQ come from the germline V gene. Supplemented by reference TRBV5-1 and TRBJ1-5, the full variable domain reads KAGVTQTPRYLIKTRGQQVTLSCSPISGHRSVSWYQQTPGQGLQFLFEYFSETQRNKGNFPGRFSGRQFSNSRSEMNVSTLELGDSALYLCASSLAGRQPQHFGDGTRLSIL.

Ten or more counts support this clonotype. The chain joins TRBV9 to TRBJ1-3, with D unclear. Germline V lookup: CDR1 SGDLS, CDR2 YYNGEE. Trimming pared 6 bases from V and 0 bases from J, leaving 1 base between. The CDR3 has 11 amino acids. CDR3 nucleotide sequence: TGTGCCAGCAACTCTGGAAACACCATATATTTT. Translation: CASNSGNTIYF.

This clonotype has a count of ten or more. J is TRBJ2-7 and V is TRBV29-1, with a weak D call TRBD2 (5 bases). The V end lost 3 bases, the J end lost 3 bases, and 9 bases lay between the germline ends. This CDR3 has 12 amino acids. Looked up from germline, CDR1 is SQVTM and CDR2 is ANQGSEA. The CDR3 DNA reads TGCAGCGTTGAGGGCAGCGGCTACGAGCAGTACTTC. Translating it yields CSVEGSGYEQYF.

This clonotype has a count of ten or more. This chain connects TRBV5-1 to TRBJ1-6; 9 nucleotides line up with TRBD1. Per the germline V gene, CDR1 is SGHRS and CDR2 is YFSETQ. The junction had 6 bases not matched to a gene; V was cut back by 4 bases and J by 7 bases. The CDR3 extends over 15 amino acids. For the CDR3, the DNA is TGCGCCAGCAGCCCGGACAGGGGTGGCAATTCACCCCTCCACTTT. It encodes CASSPDRGGNSPLHF. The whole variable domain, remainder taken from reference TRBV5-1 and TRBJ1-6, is KAGVTQTPRYLIKTRGQQVTLSCSPISGHRSVSWYQQTPGQGLQFLFEYFSETQRNKGNFPGRFSGRQFSNSRSEMNVSTLELGDSALYLCASSPDRGGNSPLHFGNGTRLTVT.

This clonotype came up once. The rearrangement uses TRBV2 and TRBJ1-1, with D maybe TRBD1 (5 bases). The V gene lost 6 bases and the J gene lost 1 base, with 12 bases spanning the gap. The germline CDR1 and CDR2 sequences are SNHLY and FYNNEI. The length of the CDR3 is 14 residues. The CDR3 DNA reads TGTGCCAGCAGAACTCGGGGGGGGAACACTGAAGCTTTCTTT. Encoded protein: CASRTRGGNTEAFF.

CDR3 sequence reads: CASGLLAGGTQYF. The CDR3 bases are TGTGCTAGTGGTTTGTTGGCAGGGGGGACCCAGTACTTC. The chain recombines TRBV12-5 with TRBJ2-5; 7 positions agree with TRBD1. The germline gives CDR1 LGHNT, CDR2 FRNRAP. The CDR3 sequence is 13 residues long. Trimming removed 2 bases from V and 7 bases from J; junction bases left unmatched: 4. The full variable domain, its missing parts supplied by reference TRBV12-5 and TRBJ2-5, is DARVTQTPRHKVTEMGQEVTMRCQPILGHNTVFWYRQTMMQGLELLAYFRNRAPLDDSGMPKDRFSAEMPDATLATLKIQPSEPRDSAVYFCASGLLAGGTQYFGPGTRLLVL.

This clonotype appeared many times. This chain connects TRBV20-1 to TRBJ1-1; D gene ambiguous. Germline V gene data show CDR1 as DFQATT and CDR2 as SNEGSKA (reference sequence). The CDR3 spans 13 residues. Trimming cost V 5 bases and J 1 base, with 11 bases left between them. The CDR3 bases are TGCAGTGCTGACACAGAGAAGAACACTGAAGCTTTCTTT. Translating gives CSADTEKNTEAFF.

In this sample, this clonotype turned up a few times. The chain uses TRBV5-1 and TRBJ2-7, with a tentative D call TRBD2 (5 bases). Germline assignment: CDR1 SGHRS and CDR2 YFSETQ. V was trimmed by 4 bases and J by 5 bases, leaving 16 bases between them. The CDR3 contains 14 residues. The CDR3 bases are TGCGCCAGCAGCCGAGACGGGATTTGGAACGAGCAGTACTTC. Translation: CASSRDGIWNEQYF.

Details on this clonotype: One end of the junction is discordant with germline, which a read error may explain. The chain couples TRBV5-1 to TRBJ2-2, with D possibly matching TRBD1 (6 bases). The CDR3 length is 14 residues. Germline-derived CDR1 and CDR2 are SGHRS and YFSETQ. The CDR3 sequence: CASILGANTGELFF. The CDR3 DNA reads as TGCGCCAGCATCTTGGGGGCAAACACCGGGGAGCTGTTTTTT.

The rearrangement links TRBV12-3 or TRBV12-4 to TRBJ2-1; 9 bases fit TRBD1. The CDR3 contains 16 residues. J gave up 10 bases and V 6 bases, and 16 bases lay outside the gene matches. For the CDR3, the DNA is TGTGCCAGCAGCGCGGAAGGGACAGGGCTGGTGGGGGAGCAGTTCTTC. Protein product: CASSAEGTGLVGEQFF.

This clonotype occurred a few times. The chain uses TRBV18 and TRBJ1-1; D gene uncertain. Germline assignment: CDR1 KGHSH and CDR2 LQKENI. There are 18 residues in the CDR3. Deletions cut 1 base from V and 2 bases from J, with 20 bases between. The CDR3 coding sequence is TGTGCCAGCTCACCACTTCAAAAACGAGGACTCCTAAACACTGAAGCTTTCTTT. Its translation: CASSPLQKRGLLNTEAFF.

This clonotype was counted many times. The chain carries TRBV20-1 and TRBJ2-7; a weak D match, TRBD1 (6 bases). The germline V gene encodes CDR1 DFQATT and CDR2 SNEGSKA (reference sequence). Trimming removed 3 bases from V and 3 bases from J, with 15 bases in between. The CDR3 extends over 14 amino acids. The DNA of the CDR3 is TGCAGTGCTAGTCTAACAGGGTTGGGCTACGAGCAGTACTTC. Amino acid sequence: CSASLTGLGYEQYF.